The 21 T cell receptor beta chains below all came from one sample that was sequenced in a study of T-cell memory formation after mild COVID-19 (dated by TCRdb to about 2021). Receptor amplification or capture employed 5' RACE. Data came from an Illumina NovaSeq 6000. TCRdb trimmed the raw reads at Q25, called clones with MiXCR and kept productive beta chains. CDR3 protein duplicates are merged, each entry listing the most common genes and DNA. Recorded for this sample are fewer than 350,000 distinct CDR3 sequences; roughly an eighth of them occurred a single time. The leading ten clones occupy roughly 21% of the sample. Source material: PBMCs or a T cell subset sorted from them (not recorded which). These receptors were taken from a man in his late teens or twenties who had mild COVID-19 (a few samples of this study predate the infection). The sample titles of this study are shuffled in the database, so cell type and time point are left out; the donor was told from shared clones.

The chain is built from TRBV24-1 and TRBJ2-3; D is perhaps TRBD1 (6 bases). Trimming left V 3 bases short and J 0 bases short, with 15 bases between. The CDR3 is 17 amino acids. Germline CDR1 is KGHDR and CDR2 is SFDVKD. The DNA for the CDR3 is TGTGCCACCAGTGATCAGCGGACAGTTATAAGCACAGATACGCAGTATTTT. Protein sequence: CATSDQRTVISTDTQYF.

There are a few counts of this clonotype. CDR3 protein: CASSQTPGLLETQYF. CDR3 coding DNA: TGTGCCAGCAGCCAAACGCCTGGGCTGCTAGAGACCCAGTACTTC. The rearrangement links TRBV4-2 to TRBJ2-5, with D hard to call. V was clipped by 2 bases and J by 4 bases, with 14 bases between them. The CDR3 has 15 residues. Germline V lookup: CDR1 LGHNA, CDR2 YNFKEQ.

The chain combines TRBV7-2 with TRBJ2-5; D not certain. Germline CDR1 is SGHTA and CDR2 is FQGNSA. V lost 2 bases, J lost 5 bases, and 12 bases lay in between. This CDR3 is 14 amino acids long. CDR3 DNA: TGTGCCAGCAGCTTATCGGTAGGGTCCGAGACCCAGTACTTC. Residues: CASSLSVGSETQYF.

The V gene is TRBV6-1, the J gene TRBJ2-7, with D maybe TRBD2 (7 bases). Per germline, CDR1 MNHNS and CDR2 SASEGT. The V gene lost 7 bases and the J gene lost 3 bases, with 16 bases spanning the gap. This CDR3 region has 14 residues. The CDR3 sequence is CASKGGGRIYEQYF. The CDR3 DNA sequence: TGTGCCAGCAAAGGCGGGGGCAGAATCTACGAGCAGTACTTC.

The CDR3 DNA reads as TGTGCCAGCATCGTGAGCTCTGGAAACACCATATATTTT. As protein: CASIVSSGNTIYF. The chain links TRBV6-6 to TRBJ1-3, with D unresolved. This CDR3 contains 13 residues. Deletions cut 7 bases from V and 0 bases from J, with 7 bases between. From germline, CDR1 is MNHNY and CDR2 SVGAGI (reference sequence).

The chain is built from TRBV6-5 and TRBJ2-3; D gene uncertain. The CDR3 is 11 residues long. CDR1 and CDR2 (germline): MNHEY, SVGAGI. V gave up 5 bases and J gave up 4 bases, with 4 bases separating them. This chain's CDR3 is CASSISDTQYF. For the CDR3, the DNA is TGTGCCAGCAGTATTTCAGATACGCAGTATTTT.

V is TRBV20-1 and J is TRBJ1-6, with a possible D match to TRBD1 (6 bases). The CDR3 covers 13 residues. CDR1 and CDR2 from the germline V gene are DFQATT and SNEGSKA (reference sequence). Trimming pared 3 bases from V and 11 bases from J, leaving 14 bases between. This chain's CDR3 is CSASDGQSAPLHF. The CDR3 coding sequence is TGCAGTGCTAGTGACGGACAGTCCGCACCCCTCCACTTT.

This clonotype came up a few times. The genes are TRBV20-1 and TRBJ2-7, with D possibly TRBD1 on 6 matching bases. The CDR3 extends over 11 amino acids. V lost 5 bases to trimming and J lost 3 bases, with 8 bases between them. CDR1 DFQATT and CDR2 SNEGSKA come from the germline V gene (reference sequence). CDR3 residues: CSARRGYEQYF. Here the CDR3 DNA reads TGCAGTGCTCGCAGGGGCTACGAGCAGTACTTC.

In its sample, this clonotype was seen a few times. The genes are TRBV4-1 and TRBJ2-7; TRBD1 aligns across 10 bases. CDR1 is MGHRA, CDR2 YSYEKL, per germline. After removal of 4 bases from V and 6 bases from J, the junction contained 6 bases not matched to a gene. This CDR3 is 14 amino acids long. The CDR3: CASSPRDRGGEQYF. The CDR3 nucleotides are TGCGCCAGCAGCCCTCGGGACAGGGGAGGCGAGCAGTACTTC.

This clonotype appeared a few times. CDR3 region: CASSLQVQANEKLFF. CDR3 coding DNA: TGTGCCAGCAGCTTACAGGTTCAGGCCAATGAAAAACTGTTTTTT. The chain employs TRBV7-2 and TRBJ1-4; D uncertain. The CDR3 loop spans 15 amino acids. CDR1 SGHTA and CDR2 FQGNSA come from the germline V gene. V lost 2 bases and J lost 5, with 12 bases in between. Full variable domain (outside the CDR3, taken from reference TRBV7-2 and TRBJ1-4): GAGVSQSPSNKVTEKGKDVELRCDPISGHTALYWYRQSLGQGLEFLIYFQGNSAPDKSGLPSDRFSAERTGGSVSTLTIQRTQQEDSAVYLCASSLQVQANEKLFFGSGTQLSVL.

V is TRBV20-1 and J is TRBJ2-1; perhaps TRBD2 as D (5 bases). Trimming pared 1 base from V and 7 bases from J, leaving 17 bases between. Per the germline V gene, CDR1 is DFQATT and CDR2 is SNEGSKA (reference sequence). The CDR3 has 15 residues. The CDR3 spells CSARVGLTSSNEQFF. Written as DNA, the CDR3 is TGCAGTGCTAGAGTAGGACTTACCTCTTCAAATGAGCAGTTCTTC.

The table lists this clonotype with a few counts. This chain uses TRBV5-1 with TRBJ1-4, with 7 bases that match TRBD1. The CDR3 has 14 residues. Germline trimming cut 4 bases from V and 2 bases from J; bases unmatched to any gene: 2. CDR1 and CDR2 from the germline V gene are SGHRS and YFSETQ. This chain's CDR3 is CASSPQGTNEKLFF. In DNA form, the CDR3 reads TGCGCCAGCAGCCCACAGGGGACTAATGAAAAACTGTTTTTT.

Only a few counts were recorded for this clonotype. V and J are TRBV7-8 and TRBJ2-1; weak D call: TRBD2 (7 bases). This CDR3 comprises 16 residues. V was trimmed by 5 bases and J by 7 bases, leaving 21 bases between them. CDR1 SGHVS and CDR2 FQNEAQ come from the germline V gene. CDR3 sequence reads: CASSDEGRGLNNEQFF. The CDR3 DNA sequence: TGTGCCAGCAGCGACGAAGGGCGGGGGCTGAATAATGAGCAGTTCTTC. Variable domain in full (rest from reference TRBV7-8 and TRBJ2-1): GAGVSQSPRYKVAKRGQDVALRCDPISGHVSLFWYQQALGQGPEFLTYFQNEAQLDKSGLPSDRFFAERPEGSVSTLKIQRTQQEDSAVYLCASSDEGRGLNNEQFFGPGTRLTVL.

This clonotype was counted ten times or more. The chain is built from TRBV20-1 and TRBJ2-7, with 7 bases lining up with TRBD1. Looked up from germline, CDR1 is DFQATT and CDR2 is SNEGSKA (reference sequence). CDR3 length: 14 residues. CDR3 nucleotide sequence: TGCAGAGGACCTTACAGGGGATGTTCCTACGAGCAGTACTTC. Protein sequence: CRGPYRGCSYEQYF.

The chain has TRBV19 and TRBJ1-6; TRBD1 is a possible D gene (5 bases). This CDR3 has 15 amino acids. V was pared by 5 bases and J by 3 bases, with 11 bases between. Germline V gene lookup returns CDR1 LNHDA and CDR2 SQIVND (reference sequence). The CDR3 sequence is CASSSQGNYNSPLHF. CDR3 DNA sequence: TGTGCCAGTAGTTCCCAGGGAAACTATAATTCACCCCTCCACTTT.

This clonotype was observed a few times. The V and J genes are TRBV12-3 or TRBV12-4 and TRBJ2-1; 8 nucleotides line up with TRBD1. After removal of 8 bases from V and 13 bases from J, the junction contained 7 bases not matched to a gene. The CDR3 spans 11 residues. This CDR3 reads CASQDGQGQFF. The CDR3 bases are TGTGCCAGCCAGGACGGACAGGGTCAGTTCTTC.

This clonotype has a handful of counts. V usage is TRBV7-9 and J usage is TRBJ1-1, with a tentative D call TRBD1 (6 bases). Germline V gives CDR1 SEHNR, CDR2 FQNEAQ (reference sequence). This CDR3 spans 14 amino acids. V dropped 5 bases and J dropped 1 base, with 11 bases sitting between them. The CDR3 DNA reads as TGTGCCAGCAGCACAGGGACGGGGAACACTGAAGCTTTCTTT. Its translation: CASSTGTGNTEAFF.

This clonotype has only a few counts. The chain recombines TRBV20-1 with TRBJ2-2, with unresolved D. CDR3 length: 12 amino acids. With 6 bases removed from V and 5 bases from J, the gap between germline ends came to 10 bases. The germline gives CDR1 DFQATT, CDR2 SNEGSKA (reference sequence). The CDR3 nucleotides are TGCAGTGCCAAGATTAGTACCGGGGAGCTGTTTTTT. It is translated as CSAKISTGELFF.

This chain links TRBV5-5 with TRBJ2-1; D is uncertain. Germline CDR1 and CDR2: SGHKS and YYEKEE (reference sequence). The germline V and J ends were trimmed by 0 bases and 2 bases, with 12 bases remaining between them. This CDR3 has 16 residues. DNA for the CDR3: TGTGCCAGCAGCTTGGTATATTGGGAACCCTACAATGAGCAGTTCTTC. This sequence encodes CASSLVYWEPYNEQFF.

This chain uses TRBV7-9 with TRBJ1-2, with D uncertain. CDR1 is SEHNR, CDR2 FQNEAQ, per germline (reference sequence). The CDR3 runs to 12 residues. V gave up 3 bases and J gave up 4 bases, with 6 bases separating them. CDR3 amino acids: CASSLRAYGYTF. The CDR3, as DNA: TGTGCCAGCAGCTTGAGGGCCTATGGCTACACCTTC.

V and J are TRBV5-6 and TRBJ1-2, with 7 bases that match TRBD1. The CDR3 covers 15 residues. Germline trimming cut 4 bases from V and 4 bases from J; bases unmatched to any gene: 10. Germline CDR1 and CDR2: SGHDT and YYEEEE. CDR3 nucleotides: TGTGCCAGCAGCCCAGGGGGGGACGGCATCTATGGCTACACCTTC. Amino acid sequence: CASSPGGDGIYGYTF.